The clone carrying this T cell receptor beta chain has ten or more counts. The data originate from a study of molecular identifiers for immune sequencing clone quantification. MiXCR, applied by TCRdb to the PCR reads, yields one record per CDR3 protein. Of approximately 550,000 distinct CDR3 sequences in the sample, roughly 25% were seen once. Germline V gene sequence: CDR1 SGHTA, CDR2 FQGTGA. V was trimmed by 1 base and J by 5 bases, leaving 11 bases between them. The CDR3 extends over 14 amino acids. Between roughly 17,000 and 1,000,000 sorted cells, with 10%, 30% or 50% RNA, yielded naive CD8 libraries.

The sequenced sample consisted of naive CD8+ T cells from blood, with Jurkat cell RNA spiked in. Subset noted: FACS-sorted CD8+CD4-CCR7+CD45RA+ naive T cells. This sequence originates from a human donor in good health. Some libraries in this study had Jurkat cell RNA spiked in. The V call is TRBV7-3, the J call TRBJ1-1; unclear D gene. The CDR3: CASSLIGMGTEAFF. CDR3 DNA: TGTGCCAGCAGCTTAATTGGTATGGGGACTGAAGCTTTCTTT.